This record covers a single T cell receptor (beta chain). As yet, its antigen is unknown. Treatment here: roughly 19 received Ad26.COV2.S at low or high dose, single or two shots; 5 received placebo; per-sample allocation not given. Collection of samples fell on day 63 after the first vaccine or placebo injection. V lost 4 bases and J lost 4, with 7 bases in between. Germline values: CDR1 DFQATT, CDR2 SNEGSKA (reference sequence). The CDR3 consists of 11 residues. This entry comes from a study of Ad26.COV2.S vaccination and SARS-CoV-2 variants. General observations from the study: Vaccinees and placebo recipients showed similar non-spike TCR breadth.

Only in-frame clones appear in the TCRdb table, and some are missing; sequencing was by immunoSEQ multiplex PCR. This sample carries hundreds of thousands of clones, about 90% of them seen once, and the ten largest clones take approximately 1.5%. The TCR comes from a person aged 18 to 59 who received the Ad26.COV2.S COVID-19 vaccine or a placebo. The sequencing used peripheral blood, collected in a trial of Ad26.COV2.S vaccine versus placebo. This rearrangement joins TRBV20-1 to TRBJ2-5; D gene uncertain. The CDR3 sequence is CSAKSVETQYF. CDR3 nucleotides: TGCAGTGCTAAAAGCGTAGAGACCCAGTACTTC.